This T cell receptor beta chain was identified in a study of T cells in Graves' hyperthyroidism and ophthalmopathy. Across the study: Peripheral blood sampling occurred at initial diagnosis, before any treatment. Regarding the study as a whole: Also found in blood were most expanded thyroid clonotypes above 0.001. Ophthalmopathy was told apart from stable hyperthyroidism by a 13 V-J model.

This clonotype was counted at least ten times. The antigen is undetermined. RNA transcripts yielded amplified TCR beta CDR3 regions. First-round RT-PCR of the TCR CDR3 relied on the HTBI primer set. Using its own MiXCR run on the multiplex PCR reads, TCRdb lists one record per CDR3 protein. The sample lists about 610,000 distinct CDR3 sequences, roughly 14% occurring once. Germline lookup yields CDR1 KGHSH and CDR2 LQKENI. V was shortened by 8 bases and J by 4 bases, with 15 bases between the two germline ends. This CDR3 spans 13 amino acids. The specimen was blood. The chain couples TRBV18 to TRBJ2-7, with D maybe TRBD2 (5 bases). This receptor was identified in a woman in her thirties or forties with Graves' ophthalmopathy. The CDR3 region has the DNA TGTGCCAGCAGTCCGTCTCCGGGGTACGAGCAGTACTTC. Its protein is CASSPSPGYEQYF.